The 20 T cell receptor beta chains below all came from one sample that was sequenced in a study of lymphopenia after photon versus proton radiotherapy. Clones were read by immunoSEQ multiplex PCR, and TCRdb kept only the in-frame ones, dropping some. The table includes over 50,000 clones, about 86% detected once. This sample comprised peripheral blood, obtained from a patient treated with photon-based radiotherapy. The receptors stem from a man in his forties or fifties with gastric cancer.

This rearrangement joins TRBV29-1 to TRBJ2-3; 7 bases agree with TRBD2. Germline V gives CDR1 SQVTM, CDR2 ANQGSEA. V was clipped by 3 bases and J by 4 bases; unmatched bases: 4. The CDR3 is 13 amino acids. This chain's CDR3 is CSVEGTIADTQYF. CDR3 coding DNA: TGCAGCGTTGAGGGGACTATCGCAGATACGCAGTATTTT.

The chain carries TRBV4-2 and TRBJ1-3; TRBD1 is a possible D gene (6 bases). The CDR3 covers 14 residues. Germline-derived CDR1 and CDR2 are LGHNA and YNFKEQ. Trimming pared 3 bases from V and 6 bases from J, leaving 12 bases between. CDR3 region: CASSQGTGSNTIYF. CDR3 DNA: TGTGCCAGCAGCCAGGGCACAGGGTCAAACACCATATATTTT.

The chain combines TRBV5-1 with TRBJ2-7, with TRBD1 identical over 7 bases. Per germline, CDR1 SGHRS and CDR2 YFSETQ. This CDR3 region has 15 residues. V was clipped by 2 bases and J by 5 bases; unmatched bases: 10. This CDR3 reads CASSFRGQQADEQYF. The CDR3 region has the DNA TGCGCCAGCAGCTTTAGGGGGCAACAGGCGGACGAGCAGTACTTC.

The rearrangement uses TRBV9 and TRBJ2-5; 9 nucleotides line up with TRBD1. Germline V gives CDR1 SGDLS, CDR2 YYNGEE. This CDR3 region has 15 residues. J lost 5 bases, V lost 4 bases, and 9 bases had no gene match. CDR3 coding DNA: TGTGCCAGCAGCAACACCGGGACAGGGTGGGAGACCCAGTACTTC. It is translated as CASSNTGTGWETQYF.

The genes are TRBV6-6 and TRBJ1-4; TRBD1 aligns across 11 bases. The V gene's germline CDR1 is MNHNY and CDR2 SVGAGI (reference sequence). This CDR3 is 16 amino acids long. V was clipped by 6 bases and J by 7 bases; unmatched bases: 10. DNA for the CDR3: TGTGCCAGCAGCCGTCCTGGGACAGGGGGAAGTGAAAAACTGTTTTTT. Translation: CASSRPGTGGSEKLFF.

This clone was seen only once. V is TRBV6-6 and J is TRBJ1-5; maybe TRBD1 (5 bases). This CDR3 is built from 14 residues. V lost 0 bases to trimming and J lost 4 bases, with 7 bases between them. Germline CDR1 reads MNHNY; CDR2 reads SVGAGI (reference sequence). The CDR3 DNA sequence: TGTGCCAGCAGTTACTCCGCAGGGAATCAGCCCCAGCATTTT. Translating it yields CASSYSAGNQPQHF.

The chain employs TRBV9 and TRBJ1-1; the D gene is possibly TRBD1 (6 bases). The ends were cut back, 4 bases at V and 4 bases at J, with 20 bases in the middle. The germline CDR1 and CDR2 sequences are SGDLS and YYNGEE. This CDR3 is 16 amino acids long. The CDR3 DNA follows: TGTGCCAGCAGCTTTGGGGGGCCCGCGGAGGGCACTGAAGCTTTCTTT. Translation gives CASSFGGPAEGTEAFF.

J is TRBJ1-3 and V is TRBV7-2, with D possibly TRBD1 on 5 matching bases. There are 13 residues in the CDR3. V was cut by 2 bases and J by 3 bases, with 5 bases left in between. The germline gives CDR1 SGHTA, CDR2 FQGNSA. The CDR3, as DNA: TGTGCCAGCAGCTTACAGGGTGGAAACACCATATATTTT. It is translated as CASSLQGGNTIYF.

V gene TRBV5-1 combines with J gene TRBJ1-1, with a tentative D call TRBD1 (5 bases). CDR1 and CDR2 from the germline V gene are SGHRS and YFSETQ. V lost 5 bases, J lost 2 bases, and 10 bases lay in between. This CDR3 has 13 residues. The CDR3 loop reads CASRGQTNTEAFF. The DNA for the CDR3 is TGCGCCAGCAGAGGACAAACCAACACTGAAGCTTTCTTT. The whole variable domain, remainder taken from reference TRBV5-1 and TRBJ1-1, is KAGVTQTPRYLIKTRGQQVTLSCSPISGHRSVSWYQQTPGQGLQFLFEYFSETQRNKGNFPGRFSGRQFSNSRSEMNVSTLELGDSALYLCASRGQTNTEAFFGQGTRLTVV.

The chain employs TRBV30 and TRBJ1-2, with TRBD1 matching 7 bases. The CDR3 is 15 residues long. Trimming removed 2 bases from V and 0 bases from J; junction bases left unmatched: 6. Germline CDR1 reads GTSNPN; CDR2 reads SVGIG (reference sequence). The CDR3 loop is CAWSKGQQPNYGYTF. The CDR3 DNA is TGTGCCTGGAGTAAGGGACAGCAGCCTAACTATGGCTACACCTTC.

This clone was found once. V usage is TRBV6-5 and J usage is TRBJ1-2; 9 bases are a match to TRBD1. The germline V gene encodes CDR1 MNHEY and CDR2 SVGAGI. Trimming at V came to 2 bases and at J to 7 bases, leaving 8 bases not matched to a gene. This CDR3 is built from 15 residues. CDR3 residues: CASSYGRDRVAGYTF. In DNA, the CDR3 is TGTGCCAGCAGTTACGGCCGGGACAGGGTCGCTGGCTACACCTTC.

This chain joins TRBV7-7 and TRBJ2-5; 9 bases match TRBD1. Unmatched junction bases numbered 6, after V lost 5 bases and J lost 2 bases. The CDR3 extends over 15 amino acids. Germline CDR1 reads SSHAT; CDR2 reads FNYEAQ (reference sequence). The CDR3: CASSDGTGQQETQYF. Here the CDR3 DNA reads TGTGCCAGCAGCGACGGGACAGGGCAACAAGAGACCCAGTACTTC.

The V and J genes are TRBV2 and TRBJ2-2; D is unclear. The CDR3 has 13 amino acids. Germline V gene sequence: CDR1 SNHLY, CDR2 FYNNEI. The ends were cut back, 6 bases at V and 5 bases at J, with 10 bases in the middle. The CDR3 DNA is TGTGCCAGCAGGACCGGAGCAACCGGGGAGCTGTTTTTT. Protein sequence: CASRTGATGELFF.

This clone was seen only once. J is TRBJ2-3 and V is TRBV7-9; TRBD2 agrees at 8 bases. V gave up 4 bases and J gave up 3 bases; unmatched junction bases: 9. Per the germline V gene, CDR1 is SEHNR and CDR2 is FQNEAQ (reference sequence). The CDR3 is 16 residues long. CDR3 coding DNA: TGTGCCAGCAGCTCGGGACTAGTGGCCGGTACAGATACGCAGTATTTT. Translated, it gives CASSSGLVAGTDTQYF.

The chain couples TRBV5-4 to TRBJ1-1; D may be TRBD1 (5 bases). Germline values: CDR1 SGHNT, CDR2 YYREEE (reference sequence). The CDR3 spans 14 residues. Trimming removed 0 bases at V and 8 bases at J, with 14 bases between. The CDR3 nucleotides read TGTGCCAGCAGCTTGGGGACCCCCGCAGGGGAAGCTTTCTTT. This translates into CASSLGTPAGEAFF.

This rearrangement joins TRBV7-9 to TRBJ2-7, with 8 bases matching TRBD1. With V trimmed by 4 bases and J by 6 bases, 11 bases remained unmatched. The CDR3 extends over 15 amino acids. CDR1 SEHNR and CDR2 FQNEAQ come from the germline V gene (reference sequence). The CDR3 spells CASSSGTGQFSEQYF. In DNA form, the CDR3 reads TGTGCCAGCAGCTCCGGGACAGGACAATTCAGCGAGCAGTACTTC.

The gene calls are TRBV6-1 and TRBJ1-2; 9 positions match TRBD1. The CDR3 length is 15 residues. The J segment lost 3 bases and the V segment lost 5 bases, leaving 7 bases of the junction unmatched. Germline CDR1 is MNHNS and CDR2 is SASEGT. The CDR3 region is CASSIRDRVDYGYTF. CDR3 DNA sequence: TGTGCCAGCAGTATCCGGGACAGGGTTGACTATGGCTACACCTTC.

DNA of the CDR3: TGTGCCAGCAGCCCCGACAGGGGGCTGGAGACCCAGTACTTC. Translating it yields CASSPDRGLETQYF. This rearrangement joins TRBV7-2 to TRBJ2-5, with 10 positions matching TRBD1. Germline values: CDR1 SGHTA, CDR2 FQGNSA. The junction had 5 bases not matched to a gene; V was cut back by 5 bases and J by 5 bases. The CDR3 is 14 residues long.

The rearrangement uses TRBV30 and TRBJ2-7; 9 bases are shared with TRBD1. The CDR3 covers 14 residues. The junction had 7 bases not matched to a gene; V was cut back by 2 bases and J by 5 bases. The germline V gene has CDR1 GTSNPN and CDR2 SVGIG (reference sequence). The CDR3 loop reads CAWSPGTGRHEQYF. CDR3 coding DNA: TGTGCCTGGAGTCCCGGGACAGGGAGGCACGAGCAGTACTTC.

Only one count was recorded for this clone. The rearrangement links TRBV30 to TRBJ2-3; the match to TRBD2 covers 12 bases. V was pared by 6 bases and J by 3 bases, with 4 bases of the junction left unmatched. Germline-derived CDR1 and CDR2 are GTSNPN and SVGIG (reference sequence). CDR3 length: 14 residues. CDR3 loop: CACLAGGQTDTQYF. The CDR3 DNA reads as TGTGCCTGTCTAGCGGGGGGGCAAACAGATACGCAGTATTTT.